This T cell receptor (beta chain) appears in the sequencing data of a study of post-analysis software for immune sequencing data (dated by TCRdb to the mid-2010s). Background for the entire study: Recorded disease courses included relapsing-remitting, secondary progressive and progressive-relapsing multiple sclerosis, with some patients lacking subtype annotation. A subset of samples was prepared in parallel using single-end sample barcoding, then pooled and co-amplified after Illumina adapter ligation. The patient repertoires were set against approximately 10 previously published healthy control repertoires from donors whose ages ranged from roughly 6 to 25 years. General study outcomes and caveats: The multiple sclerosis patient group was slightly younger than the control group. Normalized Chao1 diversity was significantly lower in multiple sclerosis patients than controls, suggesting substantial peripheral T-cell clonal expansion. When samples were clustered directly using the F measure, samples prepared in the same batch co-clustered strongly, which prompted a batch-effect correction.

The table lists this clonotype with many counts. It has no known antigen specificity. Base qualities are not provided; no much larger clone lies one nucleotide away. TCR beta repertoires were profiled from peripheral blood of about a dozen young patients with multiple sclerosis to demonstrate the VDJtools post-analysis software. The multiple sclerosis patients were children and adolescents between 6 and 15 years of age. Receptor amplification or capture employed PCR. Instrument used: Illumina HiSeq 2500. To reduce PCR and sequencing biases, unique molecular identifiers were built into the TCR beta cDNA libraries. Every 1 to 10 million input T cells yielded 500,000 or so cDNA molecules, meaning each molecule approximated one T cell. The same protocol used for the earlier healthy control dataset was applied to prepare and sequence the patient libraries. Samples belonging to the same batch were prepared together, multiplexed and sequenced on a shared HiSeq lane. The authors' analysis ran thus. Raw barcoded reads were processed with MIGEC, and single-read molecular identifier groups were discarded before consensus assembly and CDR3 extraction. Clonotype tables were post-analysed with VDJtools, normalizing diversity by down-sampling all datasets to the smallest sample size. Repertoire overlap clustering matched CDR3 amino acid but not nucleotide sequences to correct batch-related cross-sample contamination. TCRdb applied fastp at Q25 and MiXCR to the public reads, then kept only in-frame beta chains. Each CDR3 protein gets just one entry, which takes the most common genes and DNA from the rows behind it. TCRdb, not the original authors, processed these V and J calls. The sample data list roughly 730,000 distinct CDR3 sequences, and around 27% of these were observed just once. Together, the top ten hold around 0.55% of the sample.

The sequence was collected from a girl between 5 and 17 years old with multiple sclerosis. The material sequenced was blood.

At the DNA level, the sequence is TGTGCCAGCAGTTTGGCCGGGAGCCAAGAGACCCAGTACTTC. It codes for CASSLAGSQETQYF. The chain was built from TRBV3-1 and TRBJ2-5; TRBD2 is a weak D gene call, 6 bases matching. Based on the germline V gene (reference sequence), the CDR1 and CDR2 sequences are LGHDT and YNNKEL. The CDR3 spans 14 residues, from the cysteine through the phenylalanine. The DNA shown is the 42-base CDR3, in frame from base 1. The V end loses 6 bases and the J end loses 1 base, and a stretch of 12 bases separates them.